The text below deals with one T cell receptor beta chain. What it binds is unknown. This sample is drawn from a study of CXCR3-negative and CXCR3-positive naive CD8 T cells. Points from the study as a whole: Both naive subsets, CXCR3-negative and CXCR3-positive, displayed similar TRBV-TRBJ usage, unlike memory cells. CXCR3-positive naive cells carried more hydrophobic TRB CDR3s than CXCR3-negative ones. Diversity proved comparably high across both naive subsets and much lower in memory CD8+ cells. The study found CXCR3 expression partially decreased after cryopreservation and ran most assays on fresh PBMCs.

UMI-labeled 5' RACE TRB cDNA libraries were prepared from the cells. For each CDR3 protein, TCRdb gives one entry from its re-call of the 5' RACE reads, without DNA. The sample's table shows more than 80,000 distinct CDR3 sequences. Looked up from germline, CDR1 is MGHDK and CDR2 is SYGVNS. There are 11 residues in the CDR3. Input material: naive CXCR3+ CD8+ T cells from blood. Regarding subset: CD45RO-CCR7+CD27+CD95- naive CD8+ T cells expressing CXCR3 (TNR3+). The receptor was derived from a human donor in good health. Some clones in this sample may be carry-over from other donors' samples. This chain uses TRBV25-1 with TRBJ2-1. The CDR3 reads CASSEYSEQFF.